Here is one TCR beta chain with its context. This clone turned up a few times. Its antigen specificity is not known. Base qualities are not at hand, and no much larger clone is one base apart. The trial excluded patients who had a history of autoimmune disease or were on systemic immunosuppression. Peripheral blood for TCR sequencing was drawn from every dose cohort at baseline, at cycle 4 day 1 and at cycle 7 day 1. Samples came from an open-label, multicenter, first-in-human phase I dose-escalation trial of ivuxolimab. Adults with locally advanced or metastatic head and neck squamous cell, hepatocellular, melanoma or renal cell carcinoma were enrolled in the trial. CD4+ and CD8+ T cells were sorted separately from peripheral blood before TCR sequencing. The data stem from a study of OX40 agonist ivuxolimab in advanced cancers. Study-level background: The costimulatory receptor OX40 (CD134) was targeted by ivuxolimab, a fully human IgG2 agonistic monoclonal antibody. Three dose-escalation patients achieved partial responses, one with hepatocellular carcinoma and two with cutaneous melanoma. The paper describes the monotherapy dose-escalation part (N of about 57 patients) of the phase I trial of ivuxolimab. A male proportion of 75% to 85% and a mean age of approximately 60 years, ranging from 23 to 79, were recorded for the dose-escalation cohort. Patients were allowed to have had prior anti-PD-1, anti-PD-L1 or anti-CTLA-4 therapy, and roughly 40% of the dose-escalation patients had previously received checkpoint inhibitors. The purpose of peripheral TCRbeta sequencing was to test whether ivuxolimab changed TCR sequence diversity and led to clonal T-cell expansion. Among the 52 dose-escalation patients, approximately 20 had hepatocellular carcinoma, approximately 15 melanoma, 9 renal cell carcinoma and 9 head and neck cancer. Intravenous ivuxolimab was administered to patients every 2 weeks at six dose levels: 0.01, 0.1, 0.3, 1.5, 3 and 10 mg/kg. The study at large found these results: On average, CD8+ T cells showed more expanded clones than CD4+ T cells after ivuxolimab. Low levels of normalized T-cell clonal expansion were also seen in some patients who did not respond. In the 0.1-3.0 mg/kg groups, partial responders had among the lowest normalized peripheral clonal expansion, particularly in CD8+ T cells. Clonal expansion of both CD4+ and CD8+ blood T cells was observed from baseline to week 6 at doses 0.1 to 3.0 mg/kg. The antigen specificity of the clonally expanded peripheral T cells was not determined.

Via the germline V gene, CDR1 is SGHTS and CDR2 YDEGEE. V is reduced by 3 bases and J by 4 bases, leaving a spacing of 8 bases between them. From the cysteine through the phenylalanine, the CDR3 covers 12 amino acids. The read is trimmed to its CDR3 DNA, 36 bases read in frame from base 1. Genomic DNA was isolated from the sorted cells so that the TCRbeta CDR3 region could be sequenced. The immunoSEQ Assay was used for sequencing of TCRbeta CDR3 regions. Entries here come from immuneACCESS through TCRdb and include only in-frame sequences with V and J called. Some clones fail to appear in such tables; in the studies checked, an unresolved V gene covers under half of the shortfall, and the cause of the remainder is unknown. The sample data list around 15,000 clones, and just under 80% of these were observed just once. Roughly 25% of the sample is held by the ten biggest clonotypes.

The sequence was obtained from an adult with an advanced solid tumor such as melanoma, head and neck, liver or kidney cancer. This receptor chain uses TRBV5-8 and TRBJ2-7; confidence is insufficient to name the D gene. Sequenced material: CD4+ or CD8+ T cells sorted from blood, taken in a trial of the OX40 agonist ivuxolimab. The CDR3 protein is CASSWARYEQYF. The nucleotides read TGTGCCAGCAGCTGGGCACGGTACGAGCAGTACTTC. Reference TRBV5-8 and TRBJ2-7 proteins supply the regions before and after the CDR3; the full variable domain is: EAGVTQSPTHLIKTRGQQATLRCSPISGHTSVYWYQQALGLGLQFLLWYDEGEERNRGNFPPRFSGRQFPNYSSELNVNALELEDSALYLCASSWARYEQYFGPGTRLTVT.